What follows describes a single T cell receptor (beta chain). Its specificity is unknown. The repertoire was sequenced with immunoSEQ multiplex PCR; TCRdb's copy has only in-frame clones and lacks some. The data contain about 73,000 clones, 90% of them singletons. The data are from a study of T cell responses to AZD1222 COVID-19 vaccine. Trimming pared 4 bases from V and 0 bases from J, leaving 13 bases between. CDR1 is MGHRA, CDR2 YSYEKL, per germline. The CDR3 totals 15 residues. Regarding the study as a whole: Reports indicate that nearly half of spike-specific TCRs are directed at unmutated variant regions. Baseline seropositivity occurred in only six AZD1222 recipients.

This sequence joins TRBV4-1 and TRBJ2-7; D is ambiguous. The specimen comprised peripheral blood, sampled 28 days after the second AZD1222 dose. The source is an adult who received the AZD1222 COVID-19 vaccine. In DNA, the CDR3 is TGCGCCAGCAGCCCCCCTGGACGGAGCTCCTACGAGCAGTACTTC. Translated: CASSPPGRSSYEQYF.